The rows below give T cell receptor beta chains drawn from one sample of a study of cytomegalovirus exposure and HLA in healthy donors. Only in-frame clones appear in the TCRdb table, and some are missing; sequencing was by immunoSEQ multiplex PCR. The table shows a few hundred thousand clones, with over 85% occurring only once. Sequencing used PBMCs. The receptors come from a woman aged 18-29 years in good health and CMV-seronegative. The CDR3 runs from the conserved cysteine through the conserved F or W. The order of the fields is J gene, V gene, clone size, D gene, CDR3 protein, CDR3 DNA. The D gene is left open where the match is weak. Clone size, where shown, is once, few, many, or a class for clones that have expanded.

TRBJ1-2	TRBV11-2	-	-	CASSPRDTF	TGTGCCAGCAGCCCCCGAGACACCTTC
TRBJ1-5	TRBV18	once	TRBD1	CASSPGQGKDQPQHF	TGTGCCAGCTCACCTGGACAGGGTAAAGATCAGCCCCAGCATTTT
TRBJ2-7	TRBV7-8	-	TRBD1	CASSLDETGNSYEQYF	TGTGCCAGCAGCTTAGACGAGACAGGGAACTCCTACGAGCAGTACTTC
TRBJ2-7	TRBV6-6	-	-	CASSDSVYSYEQYF	TGTGCCAGCAGTGACTCTGTCTACTCCTACGAGCAGTACTTC
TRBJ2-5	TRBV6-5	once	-	CASRLFQGFETQYF	TGTGCCAGCAGACTATTCCAGGGTTTCGAGACCCAGTACTTC
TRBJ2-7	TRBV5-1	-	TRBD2	CASSLDGTSGFSLPYEQYF	TGCGCCAGCAGCTTGGACGGGACTAGCGGGTTTAGCTTACCCTACGAGCAGTACTTC
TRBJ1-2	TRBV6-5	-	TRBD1	CAAREGQGAWGYTF	TGTGCCGCAAGGGAGGGACAGGGGGCGTGGGGCTACACCTTC
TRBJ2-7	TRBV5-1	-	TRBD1	CASSLDPTGGQDEQYF	TGCGCCAGCAGCTTGGACCCTACAGGGGGCCAGGACGAGCAGTACTTC
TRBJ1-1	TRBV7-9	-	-	CSSSFQGPGEAFF	TGTTCCAGCAGCTTTCAGGGTCCGGGTGAAGCTTTCTTT
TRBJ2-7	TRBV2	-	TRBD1	CATQPLQGARDEQYF	TGTGCCACCCAACCGTTACAGGGGGCCCGGGACGAGCAGTACTTC
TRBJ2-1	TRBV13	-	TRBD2	CASSSNSGGSYNEQFF	TGTGCCAGCAGTTCGAATAGCGGGGGGTCTTACAATGAGCAGTTCTTC
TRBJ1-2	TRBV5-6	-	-	CASSSGVDYGYTF	TGTGCCAGCAGCTCCGGGGTTGACTATGGCTACACCTTC
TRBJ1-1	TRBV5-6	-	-	CASSLGTVTEAFF	TGTGCCAGCAGCTTGGGGACAGTAACTGAAGCTTTCTTT
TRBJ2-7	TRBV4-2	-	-	CASSQEGSPIYEQYF	TGTGCCAGCAGCCAAGAGGGCAGCCCCATTTACGAGCAGTACTTC
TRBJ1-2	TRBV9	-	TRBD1	CASSSMGQGGYGYTF	TGTGCCAGCAGCTCCATGGGACAGGGAGGCTATGGCTACACCTTC
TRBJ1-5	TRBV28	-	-	CASSSSGHESNQPQHF	TGTGCCAGCAGTTCCTCGGGACATGAAAGCAATCAGCCCCAGCATTTT
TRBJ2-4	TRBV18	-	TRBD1	CASSPAPGQGATLAKNIQYF	TGTGCCAGCTCACCCGCACCGGGACAGGGGGCAACACTAGCCAAAAACATTCAGTACTTC
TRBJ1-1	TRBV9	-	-	CASSPPDRSLMNTEAFF	TGTGCCAGCAGCCCCCCTGACAGGTCCCTGATGAACACTGAAGCTTTCTTT
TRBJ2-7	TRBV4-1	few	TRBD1	CASSRGQGYYEQYF	TGCGCCAGCAGCCGCGGACAGGGGTACTACGAGCAGTACTTC
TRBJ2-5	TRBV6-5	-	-	CASNPPGEETQYF	TGTGCCAGTAACCCGCCCGGAGAAGAGACCCAGTACTTC
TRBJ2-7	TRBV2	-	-	CAKVAVSSYEQYF	TGTGCCAAAGTAGCGGTTAGCTCCTACGAGCAGTACTTC
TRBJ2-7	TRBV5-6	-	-	CASSLGRGSYEQYF	TGTGCCAGCAGCTTGGGACGGGGCTCCTACGAGCAGTACTTC
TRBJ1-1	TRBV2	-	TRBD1	CASSRDSEMNTEAFF	TGTGCCAGCAGCAGGGACAGCGAGATGAACACTGAAGCTTTCTTT
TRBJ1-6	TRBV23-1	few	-	CALEVFSPLHF	TGCGCCCTGGAGGTATTTTCACCCCTCCACTTT
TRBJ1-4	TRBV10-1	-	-	CASSPSTNEKLFF	TGCGCCAGCAGTCCATCAACTAATGAAAAACTGTTTTTT
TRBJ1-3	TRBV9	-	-	CASSGRQSSGNTIYF	TGTGCCAGCAGCGGGCGACAAAGCTCTGGAAACACCATATATTTT
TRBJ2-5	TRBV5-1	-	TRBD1	CASSWGTAAAETQYF	TGCGCCAGCAGCTGGGGGACAGCAGCGGCAGAGACCCAGTACTTC
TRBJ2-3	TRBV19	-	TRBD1	CASSILTGALPDTQYF	TGTGCCAGTAGTATTCTGACAGGGGCGCTGCCAGATACGCAGTATTTT
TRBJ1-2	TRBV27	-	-	CASSSGVLNYGYTF	TGTGCCAGCAGTTCCGGGGTCCTTAACTATGGCTACACCTTC
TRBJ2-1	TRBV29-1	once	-	CSLGARETTQFF	TGCAGCCTCGGTGCTAGGGAGACCACGCAGTTCTTC
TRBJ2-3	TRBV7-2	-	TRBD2	CASSFRLAGGPDTQYF	TGTGCCAGCAGCTTCCGACTAGCGGGGGGGCCAGATACGCAGTATTTT
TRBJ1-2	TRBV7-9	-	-	CASSPWGANYGYTF	TGTGCCAGCAGCCCTTGGGGCGCTAACTATGGCTACACCTTC
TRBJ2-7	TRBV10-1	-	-	CANPGGFSSYEQYF	TGCGCCAACCCCGGGGGATTTAGCTCCTACGAGCAGTACTTC
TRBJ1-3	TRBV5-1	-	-	CASSLAGVGNTIYF	TGCGCCAGCAGCTTGGCAGGGGTTGGAAACACCATATATTTT
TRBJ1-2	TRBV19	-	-	CASSTTGMSHGYTF	TGTGCCAGTAGTACCACAGGGATGTCTCATGGCTACACCTTC
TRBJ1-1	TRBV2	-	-	CASSTPRGGSSTEAFF	TGTGCCAGCTCAACTCCAAGGGGGGGGTCGTCCACTGAAGCTTTCTTT
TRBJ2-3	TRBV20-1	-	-	CSAVTSKAQYF	TGCAGTGCCGTCACTAGTAAAGCGCAGTATTTT
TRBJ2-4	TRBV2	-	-	CASSDRQEGIQYF	TGTGCCAGCAGTGATCGGCAGGAGGGCATTCAGTACTTC
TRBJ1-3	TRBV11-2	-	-	CASSLSIRHSTGNTIYF	TGTGCCAGCAGCTTAAGTATTCGCCATTCTACTGGAAACACCATATATTTT
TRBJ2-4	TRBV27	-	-	CATQRQRDTCLAKNIQYF	TGTGCCACCCAGAGACAGCGCGATACCTGCTTAGCCAAAAACATTCAGTACTTC
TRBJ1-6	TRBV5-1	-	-	CASNALGASDGSPLHF	TGCGCCAGCAACGCTCTTGGGGCTTCAGATGGTTCCCCCCTCCACTTT
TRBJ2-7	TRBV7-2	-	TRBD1	CASSFPDRGGEQYF	TGTGCCAGCAGCTTCCCCGACAGGGGAGGCGAGCAGTACTTC
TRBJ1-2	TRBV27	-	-	CASSPPGRGSYGYTF	TGTGCCAGCAGTCCTCCGGGGAGGGGGTCCTATGGCTACACCTTC
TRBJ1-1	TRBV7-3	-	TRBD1	CASRLDRNTEAFF	TGTGCCAGCAGATTGGACAGGAATACTGAAGCTTTCTTT
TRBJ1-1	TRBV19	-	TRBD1	CASSTEGQGWVNTEAFF	TGTGCCAGTAGTACGGAGGGACAGGGATGGGTGAACACTGAAGCTTTCTTT
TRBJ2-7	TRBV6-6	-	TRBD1	CASTSTGVVYEQYF	TGTGCCAGCACATCGACAGGGGTTGTGTACGAGCAGTACTTC
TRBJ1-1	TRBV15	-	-	CATSRAFITEAFF	TGTGCCACCAGCAGAGCTTTTATCACTGAAGCTTTCTTT
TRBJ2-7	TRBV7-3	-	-	CASSLEWTNPYEQYF	TGTGCCAGCAGCCTAGAATGGACTAATCCCTACGAGCAGTACTTC
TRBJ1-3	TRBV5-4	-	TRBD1	CASSPGTGGKGNTIYF	TGTGCCAGCAGCCCCGGGACAGGGGGCAAGGGAAACACCATATATTTT
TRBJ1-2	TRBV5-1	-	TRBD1	CASSRGQPDYGYTF	TGCGCCAGCAGCAGGGGACAGCCTGACTATGGCTACACCTTC
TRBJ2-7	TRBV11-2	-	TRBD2	CASSLLAGWREQYF	TGTGCCAGCAGCTTATTAGCGGGGTGGCGCGAGCAGTACTTC
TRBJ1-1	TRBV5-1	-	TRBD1	CASSRSTGDNTEAFF	TGCGCCAGCAGCCGATCGACAGGGGATAACACTGAAGCTTTCTTT
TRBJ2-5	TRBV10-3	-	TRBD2	CAISESETSGGARETQYF	TGTGCCATCAGTGAGTCCGAGACTAGCGGGGGGGCCAGAGAGACCCAGTACTTC
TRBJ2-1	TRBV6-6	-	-	CASSFGNEQFF	TGTGCCAGCAGTTTCGGTAATGAGCAGTTCTTC
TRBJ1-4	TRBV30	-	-	CAWSVIRHNEKLFF	TGTGCCTGGAGTGTAATCAGACATAATGAAAAACTGTTTTTT
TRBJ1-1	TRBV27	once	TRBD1	CASSSHLDRGHTEAFF	TGTGCCAGCAGTTCCCATTTGGACAGGGGGCACACTGAAGCTTTCTTT
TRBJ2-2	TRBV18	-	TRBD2	CASSETSGANTGELFF	TGTGCCAGCTCGGAGACTAGCGGCGCGAACACCGGGGAGCTGTTTTTT
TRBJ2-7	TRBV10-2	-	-	CASRRAGYEQYF	TGCGCCTCCCGCAGGGCGGGGTACGAGCAGTACTTC
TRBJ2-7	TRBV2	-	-	CASGRTGFPLYEQYF	TGTGCCAGCGGAAGAACAGGGTTTCCGCTCTACGAGCAGTACTTC